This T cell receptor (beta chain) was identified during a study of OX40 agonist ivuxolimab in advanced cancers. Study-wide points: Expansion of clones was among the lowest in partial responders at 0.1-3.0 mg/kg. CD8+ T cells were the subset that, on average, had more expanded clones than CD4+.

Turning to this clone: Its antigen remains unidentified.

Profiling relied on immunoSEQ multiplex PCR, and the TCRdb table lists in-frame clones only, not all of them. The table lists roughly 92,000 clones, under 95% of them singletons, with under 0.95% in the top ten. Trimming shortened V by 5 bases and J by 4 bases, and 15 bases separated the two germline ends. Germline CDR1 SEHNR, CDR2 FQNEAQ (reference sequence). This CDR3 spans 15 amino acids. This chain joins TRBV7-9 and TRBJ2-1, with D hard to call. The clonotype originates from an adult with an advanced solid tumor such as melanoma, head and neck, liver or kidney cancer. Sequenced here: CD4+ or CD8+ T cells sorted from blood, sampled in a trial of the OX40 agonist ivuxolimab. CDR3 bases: TGTGCCAGCAGCCTCGTGGTTGGGGATTACAATGAGCAGTTCTTC. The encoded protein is CASSLVVGDYNEQFF.